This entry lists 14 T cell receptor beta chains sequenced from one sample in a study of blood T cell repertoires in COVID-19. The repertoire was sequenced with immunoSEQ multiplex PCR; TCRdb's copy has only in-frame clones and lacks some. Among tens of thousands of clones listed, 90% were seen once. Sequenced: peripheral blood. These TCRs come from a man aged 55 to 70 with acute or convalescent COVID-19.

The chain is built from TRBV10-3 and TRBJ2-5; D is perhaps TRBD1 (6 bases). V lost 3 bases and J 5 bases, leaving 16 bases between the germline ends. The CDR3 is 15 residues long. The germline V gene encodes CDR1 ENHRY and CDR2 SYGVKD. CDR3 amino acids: CAISDPPGAEETQYF. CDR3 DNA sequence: TGTGCCATCAGTGACCCCCCAGGGGCAGAGGAGACCCAGTACTTC.

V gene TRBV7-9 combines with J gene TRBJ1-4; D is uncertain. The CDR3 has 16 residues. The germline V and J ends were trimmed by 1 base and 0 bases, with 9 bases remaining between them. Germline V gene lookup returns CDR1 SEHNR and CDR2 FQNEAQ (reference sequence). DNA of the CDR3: TGTGCCAGCAGCTTAGGACAACCGTCAACTAATGAAAAACTGTTTTTT. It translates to CASSLGQPSTNEKLFF. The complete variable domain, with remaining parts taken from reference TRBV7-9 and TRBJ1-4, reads DTGVSQNPRHKITKRGQNVTFRCDPISEHNRLYWYRQTLGQGPEFLTYFQNEAQLEKSRLLSDRFSAERPKGSFSTLEIQRTEQGDSAMYLCASSLGQPSTNEKLFFGSGTQLSVL.

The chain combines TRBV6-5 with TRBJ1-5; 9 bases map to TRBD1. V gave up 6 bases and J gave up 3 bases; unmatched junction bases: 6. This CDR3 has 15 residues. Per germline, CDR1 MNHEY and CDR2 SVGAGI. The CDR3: CASSAGQGNNQPQHF. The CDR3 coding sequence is TGTGCCAGCAGCGCGGGACAGGGAAACAATCAGCCCCAGCATTTT.

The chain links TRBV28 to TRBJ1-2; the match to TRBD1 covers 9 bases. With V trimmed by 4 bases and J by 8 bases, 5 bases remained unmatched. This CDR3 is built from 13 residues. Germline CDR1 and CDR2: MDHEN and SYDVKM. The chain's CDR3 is CASSSQGAQGYTF. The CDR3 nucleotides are TGTGCCAGCAGTTCACAGGGGGCGCAGGGCTACACCTTC.

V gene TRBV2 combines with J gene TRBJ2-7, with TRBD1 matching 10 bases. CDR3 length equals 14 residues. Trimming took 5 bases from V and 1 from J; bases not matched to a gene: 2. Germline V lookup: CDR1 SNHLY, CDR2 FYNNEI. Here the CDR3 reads CASSTDRGSYEQYF. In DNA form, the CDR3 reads TGTGCCAGCAGTACGGACAGGGGGTCCTACGAGCAGTACTTC. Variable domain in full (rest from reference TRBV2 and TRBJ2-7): EPEVTQTPSHQVTQMGQEVILRCVPISNHLYFYWYRQILGQKVEFLVSFYNNEISEKSEIFDDQFSVERPDGSNFTLKIRSTKLEDSAMYFCASSTDRGSYEQYFGPGTRLTVT.

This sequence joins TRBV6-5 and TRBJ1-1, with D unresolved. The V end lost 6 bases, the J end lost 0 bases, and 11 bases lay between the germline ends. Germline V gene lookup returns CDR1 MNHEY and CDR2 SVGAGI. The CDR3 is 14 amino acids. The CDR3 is CASRRRSMNTEAFF. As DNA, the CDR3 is TGTGCCAGCAGAAGGAGGTCGATGAACACTGAAGCTTTCTTT.

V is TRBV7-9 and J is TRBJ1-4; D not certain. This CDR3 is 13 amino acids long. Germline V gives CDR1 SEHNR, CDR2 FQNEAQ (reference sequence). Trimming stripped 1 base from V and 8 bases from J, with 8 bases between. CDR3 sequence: CASSLVYGEKLFF. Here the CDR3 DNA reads TGTGCCAGCAGCTTAGTATACGGGGAAAAACTGTTTTTT.

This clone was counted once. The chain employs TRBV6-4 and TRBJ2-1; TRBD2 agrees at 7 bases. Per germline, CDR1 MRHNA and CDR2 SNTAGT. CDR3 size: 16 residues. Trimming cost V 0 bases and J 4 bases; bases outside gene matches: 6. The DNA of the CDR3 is TGTGCCAGCAGTGACTCAGCGGGGACCCTTTACAATGAGCAGTTCTTC. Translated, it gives CASSDSAGTLYNEQFF.

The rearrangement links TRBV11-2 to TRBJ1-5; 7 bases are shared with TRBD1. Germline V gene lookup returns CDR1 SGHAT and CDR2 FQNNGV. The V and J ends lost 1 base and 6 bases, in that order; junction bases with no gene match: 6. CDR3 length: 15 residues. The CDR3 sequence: CASSLGNRGGQPQHF. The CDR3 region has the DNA TGTGCCAGCAGCTTAGGGAACAGGGGCGGTCAGCCCCAGCATTTT.

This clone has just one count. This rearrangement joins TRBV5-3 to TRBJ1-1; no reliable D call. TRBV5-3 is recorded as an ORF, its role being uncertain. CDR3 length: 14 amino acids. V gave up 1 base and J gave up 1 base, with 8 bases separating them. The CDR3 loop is CARSLYEGNTEAFF. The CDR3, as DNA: TGTGCCAGAAGCTTGTATGAGGGGAACACTGAAGCTTTCTTT.

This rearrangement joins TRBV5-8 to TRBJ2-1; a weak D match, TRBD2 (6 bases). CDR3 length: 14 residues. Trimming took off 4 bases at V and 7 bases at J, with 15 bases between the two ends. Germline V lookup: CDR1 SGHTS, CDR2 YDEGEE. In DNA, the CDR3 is TGTGCCAGCAGCCCGGGACGGGGGAGGAATGAGCAGTTCTTC. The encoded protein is CASSPGRGRNEQFF.

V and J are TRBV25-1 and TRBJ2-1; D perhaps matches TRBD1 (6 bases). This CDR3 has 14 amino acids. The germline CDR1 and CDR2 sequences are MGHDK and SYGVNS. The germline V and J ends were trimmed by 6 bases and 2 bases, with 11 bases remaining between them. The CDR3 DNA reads TGTGCCAGCAGAGAGACAGGCCCCTACAATGAGCAGTTCTTC. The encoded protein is CASRETGPYNEQFF.

In DNA, the CDR3 is TGTGCCTGGAGTCCTCTGACCAGAGGAATCTCCTACAATGAGCAGTTCTTC. This encodes CAWSPLTRGISYNEQFF. The genes are TRBV30 and TRBJ2-1; D ambiguous. The CDR3 loop spans 17 amino acids. V was clipped by 2 bases and J by 0 bases, with 17 bases between them. Germline CDR1 GTSNPN, CDR2 SVGIG (reference sequence).

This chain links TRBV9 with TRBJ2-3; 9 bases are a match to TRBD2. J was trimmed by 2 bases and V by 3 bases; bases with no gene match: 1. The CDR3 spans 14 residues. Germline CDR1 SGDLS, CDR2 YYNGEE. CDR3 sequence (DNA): TGTGCCAGCAGCGCTAGCGGGGACACAGATACGCAGTATTTT. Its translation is CASSASGDTDTQYF. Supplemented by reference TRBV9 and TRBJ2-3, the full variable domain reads DSGVTQTPKHLITATGQRVTLRCSPRSGDLSVYWYQQSLDQGLQFLIQYYNGEERAKGNILERFSAQQFPDLHSELNLSSLELGDSALYFCASSASGDTDTQYFGPGTRLTVL.